This T cell receptor beta chain was sequenced for a study of cytomegalovirus exposure and HLA in healthy donors. Turning to the study itself: In an earlier analysis, around 100 million unique TCR beta sequences were found from some 180 million T cells.

Germline V CDR1 and CDR2: SGHTA, FQGTGA. This CDR3 has 18 amino acids. Germline trimming cut 5 bases from V and 6 bases from J; bases unmatched to any gene: 13. With 60 Vbeta and 13 Jbeta primers, the PCR was carried out. In the source study's methods: Among the unique TCR beta chains that a later analysis counted, around 82 million in all, 10 million to 14 million were shared. Data came from immunoSEQ multiplex PCR; TCRdb stores just in-frame clones and leaves some out. D and trimming come from the DNA, and the V and J calls and clone size come from that table. Here the sample spans under 200,000 clones, 80% being singletons. This clone was picked up a small number of times.

This clonotype was sampled from a man aged 35 to 55 in good health and CMV-seronegative. Sequenced material: PBMCs. The J gene is TRBJ2-2, the V gene TRBV7-3; 12 bases fit TRBD2. CDR3 DNA: TGTGCCAGCAGCCCCGGTGGACTAGCGGGACGGGTTGCCGGGGAGCTGTTTTTT. Its translation is CASSPGGLAGRVAGELFF.